This T cell receptor (beta chain) was identified during a study of control samples from healthy donors and cancer patients. This clone was seen repeatedly, ten times or more. CDR1 is SEHNR and CDR2 is FQNEAQ in the germline V gene (reference sequence). The CDR3 runs to 14 residues. V was pared by 1 base and J by 7 bases, with 10 bases between. Sequenced by immunoSEQ multiplex PCR; TCRdb stores in-frame clones only, minus some. The sample lists 100,000 to 150,000 clones; around 90% were seen once. The receptor was derived from a man aged 35 to 55 in good health. J is TRBJ1-4 and V is TRBV7-9, with no clear D. What was sequenced was blood. In DNA, the CDR3 is TGTGCCAGCAGCTTAGATAGTCAACGTGAAAAACTGTTTTTT. Protein: CASSLDSQREKLFF.